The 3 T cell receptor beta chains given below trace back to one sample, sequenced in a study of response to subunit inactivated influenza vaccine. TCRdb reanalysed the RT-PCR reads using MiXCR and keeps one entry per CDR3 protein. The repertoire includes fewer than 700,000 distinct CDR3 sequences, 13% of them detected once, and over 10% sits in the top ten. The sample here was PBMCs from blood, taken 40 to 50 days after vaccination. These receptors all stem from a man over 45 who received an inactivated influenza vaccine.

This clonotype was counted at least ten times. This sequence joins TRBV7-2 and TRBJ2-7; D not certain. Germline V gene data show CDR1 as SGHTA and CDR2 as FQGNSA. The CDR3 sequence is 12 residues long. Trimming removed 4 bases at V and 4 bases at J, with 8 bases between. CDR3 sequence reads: CASSSFGYEQYF. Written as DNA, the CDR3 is TGTGCCAGCAGCTCCTTCGGATACGAGCAGTACTTC.

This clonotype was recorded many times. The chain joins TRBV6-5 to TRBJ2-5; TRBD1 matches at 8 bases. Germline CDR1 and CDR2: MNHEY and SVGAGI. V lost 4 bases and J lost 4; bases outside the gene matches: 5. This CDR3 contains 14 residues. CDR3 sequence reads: CASSFGQGGETQYF. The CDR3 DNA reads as TGTGCCAGCAGTTTTGGACAGGGAGGAGAGACCCAGTACTTC.

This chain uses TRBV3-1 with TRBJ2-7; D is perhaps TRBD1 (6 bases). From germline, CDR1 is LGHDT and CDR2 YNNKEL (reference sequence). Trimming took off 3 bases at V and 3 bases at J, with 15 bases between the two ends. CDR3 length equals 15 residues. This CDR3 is CASSHRTVGGYEQYF. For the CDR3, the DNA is TGTGCCAGCAGCCACCGGACTGTAGGGGGCTACGAGCAGTACTTC.